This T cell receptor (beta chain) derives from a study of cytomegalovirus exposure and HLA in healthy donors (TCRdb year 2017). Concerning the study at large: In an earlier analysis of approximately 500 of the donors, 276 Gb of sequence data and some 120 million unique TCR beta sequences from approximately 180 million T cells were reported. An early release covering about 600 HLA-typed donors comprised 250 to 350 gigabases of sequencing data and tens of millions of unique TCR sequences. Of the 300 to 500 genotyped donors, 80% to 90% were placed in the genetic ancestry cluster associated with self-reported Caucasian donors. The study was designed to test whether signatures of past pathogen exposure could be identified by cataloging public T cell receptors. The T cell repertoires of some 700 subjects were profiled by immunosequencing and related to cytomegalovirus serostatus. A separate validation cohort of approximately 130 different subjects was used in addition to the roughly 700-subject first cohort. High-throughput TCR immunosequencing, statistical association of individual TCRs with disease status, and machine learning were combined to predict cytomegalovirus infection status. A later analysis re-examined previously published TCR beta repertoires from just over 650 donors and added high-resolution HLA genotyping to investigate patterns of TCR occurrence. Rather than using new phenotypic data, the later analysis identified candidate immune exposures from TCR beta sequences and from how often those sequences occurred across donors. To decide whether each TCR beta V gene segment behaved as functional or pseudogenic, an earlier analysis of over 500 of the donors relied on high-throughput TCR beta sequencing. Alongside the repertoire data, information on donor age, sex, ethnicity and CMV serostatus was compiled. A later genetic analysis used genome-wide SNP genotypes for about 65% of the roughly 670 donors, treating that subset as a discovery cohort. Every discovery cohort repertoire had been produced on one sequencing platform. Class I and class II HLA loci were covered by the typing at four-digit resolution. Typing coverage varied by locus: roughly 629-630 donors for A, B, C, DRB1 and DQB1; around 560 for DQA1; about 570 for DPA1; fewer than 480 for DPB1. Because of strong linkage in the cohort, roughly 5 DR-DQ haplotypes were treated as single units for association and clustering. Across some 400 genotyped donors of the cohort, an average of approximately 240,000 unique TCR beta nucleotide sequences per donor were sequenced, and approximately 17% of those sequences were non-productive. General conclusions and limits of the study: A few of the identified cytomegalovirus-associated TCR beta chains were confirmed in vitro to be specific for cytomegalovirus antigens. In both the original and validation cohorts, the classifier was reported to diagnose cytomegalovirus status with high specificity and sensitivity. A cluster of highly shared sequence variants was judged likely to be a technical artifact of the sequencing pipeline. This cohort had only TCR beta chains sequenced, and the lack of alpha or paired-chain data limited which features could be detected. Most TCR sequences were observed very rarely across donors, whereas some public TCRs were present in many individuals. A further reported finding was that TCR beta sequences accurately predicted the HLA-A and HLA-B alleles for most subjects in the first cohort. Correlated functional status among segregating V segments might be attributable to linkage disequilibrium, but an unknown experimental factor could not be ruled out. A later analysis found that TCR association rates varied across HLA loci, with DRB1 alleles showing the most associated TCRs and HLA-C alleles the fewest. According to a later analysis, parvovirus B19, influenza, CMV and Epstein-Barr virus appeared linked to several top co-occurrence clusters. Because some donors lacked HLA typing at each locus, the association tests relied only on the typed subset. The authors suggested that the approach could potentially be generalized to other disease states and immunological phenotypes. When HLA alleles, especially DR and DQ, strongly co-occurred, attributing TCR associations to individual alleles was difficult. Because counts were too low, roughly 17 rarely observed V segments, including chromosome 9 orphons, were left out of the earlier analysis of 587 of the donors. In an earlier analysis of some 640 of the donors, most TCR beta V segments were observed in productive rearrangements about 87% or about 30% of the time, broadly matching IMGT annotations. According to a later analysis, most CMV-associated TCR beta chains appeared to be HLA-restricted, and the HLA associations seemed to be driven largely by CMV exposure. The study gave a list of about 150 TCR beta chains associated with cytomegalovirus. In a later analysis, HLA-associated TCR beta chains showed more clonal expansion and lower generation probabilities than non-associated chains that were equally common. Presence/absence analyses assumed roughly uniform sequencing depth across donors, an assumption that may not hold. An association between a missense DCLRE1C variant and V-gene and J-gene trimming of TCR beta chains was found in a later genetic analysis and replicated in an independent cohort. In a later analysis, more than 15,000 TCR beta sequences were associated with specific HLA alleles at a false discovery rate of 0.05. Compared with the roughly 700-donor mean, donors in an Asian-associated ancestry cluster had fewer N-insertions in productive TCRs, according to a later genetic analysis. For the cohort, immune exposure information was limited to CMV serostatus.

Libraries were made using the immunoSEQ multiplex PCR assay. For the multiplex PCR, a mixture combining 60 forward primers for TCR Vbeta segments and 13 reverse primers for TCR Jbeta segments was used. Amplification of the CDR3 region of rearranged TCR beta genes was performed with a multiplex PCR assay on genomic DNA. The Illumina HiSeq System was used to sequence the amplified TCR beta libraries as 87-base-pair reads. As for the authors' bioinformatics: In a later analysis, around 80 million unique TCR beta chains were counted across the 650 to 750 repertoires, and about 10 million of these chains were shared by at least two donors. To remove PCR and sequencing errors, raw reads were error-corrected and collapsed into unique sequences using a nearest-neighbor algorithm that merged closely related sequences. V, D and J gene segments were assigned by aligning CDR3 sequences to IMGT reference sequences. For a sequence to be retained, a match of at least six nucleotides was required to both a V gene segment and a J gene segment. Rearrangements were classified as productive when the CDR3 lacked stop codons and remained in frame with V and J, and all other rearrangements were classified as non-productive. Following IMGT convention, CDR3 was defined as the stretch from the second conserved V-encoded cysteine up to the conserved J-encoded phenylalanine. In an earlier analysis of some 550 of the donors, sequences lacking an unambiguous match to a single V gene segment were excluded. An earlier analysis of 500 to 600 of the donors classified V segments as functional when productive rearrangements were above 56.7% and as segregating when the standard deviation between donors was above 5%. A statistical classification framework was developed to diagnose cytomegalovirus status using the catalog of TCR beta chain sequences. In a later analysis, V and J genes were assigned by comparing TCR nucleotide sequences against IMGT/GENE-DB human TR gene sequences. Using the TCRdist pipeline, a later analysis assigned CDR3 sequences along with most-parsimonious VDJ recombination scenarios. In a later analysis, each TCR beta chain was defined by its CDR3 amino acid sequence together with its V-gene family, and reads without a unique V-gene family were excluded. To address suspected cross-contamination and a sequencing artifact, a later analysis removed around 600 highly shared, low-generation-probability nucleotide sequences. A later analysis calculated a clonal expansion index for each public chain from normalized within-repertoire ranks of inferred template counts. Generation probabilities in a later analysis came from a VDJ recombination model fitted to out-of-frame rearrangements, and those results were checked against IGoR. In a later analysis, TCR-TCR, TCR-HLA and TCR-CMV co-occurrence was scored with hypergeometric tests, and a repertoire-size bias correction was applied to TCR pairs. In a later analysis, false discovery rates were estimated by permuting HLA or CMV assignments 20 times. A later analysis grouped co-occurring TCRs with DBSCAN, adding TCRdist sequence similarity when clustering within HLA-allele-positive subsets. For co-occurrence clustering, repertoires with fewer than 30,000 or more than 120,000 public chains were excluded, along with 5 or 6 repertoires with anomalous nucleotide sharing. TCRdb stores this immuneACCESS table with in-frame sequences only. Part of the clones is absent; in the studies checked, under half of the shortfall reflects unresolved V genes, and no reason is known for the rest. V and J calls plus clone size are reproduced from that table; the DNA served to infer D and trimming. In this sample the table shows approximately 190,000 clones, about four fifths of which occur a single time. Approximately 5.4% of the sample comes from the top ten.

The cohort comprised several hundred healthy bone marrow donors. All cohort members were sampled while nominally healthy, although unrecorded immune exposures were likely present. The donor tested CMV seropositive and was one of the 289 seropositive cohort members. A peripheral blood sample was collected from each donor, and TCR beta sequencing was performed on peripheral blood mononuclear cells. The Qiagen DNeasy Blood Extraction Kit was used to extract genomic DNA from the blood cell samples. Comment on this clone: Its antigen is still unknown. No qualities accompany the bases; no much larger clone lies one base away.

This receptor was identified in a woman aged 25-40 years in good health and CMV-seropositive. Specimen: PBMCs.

The DNA reads TGCGCCAGCAGCCCCCAGGGTCCCGACAGGGCCACCGGGGAGCTGTTTTTT. The resulting protein is CASSPQGPDRATGELFF. The chain links TRBV5-1 with TRBJ2-2, and 7 bases in between align with TRBD1. From the germline V gene, CDR1 is SGHRS and CDR2 is YFSETQ. The CDR3 spans 17 residues, from the cysteine through the phenylalanine. The CDR3 DNA has 51 bases and is translated from base 1. Clipping removes 4 bases from V and 4 bases from J, with 13 as the unmatched junction base count.